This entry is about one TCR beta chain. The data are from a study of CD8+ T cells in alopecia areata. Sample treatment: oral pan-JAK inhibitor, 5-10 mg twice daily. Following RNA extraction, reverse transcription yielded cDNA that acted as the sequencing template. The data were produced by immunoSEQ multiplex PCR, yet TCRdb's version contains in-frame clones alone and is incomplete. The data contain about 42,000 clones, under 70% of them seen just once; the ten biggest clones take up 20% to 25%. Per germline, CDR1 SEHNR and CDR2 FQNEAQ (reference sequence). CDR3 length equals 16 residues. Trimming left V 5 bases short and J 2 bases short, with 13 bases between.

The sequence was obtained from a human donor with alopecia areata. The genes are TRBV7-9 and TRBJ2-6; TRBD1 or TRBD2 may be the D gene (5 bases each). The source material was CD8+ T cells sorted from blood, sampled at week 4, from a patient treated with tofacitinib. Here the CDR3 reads CASSVRDEPGANVLTF. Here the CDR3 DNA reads TGTGCCAGCAGCGTCCGGGACGAACCTGGGGCCAACGTCCTGACTTTC.